This T cell receptor (beta chain) was sequenced in a study of blood T cell repertoires in COVID-19. Grouping used clinical history reported by participants in a survey and questionnaire. Per the authors' pipeline: Reference gene primer amplification in the assay estimated nucleated cell counts. TCRdb keeps only in-frame clones here, not all; method: immunoSEQ multiplex PCR. V, J and clone size reflect that table, while D and trimming were determined from the DNA. Of about 50,000 clones listed, more than 75% are singletons. Germline V gives CDR1 SGHNT, CDR2 YYREEE (reference sequence). CDR3 length: 16 amino acids. Unmatched junction bases numbered 12, after V lost 4 bases and J lost 8 bases.

The receptor comes from a woman in her fifties or sixties with acute COVID-19. The specimen sequenced was PBMCs or T cells enriched from blood (not recorded which). The gene calls are TRBV5-4 and TRBJ1-2; 12 bases match TRBD1. CDR3: CASSDGGTGGAQGYTF. The CDR3 DNA reads TGTGCCAGCAGCGATGGGGGGACAGGGGGCGCTCAGGGCTACACCTTC.